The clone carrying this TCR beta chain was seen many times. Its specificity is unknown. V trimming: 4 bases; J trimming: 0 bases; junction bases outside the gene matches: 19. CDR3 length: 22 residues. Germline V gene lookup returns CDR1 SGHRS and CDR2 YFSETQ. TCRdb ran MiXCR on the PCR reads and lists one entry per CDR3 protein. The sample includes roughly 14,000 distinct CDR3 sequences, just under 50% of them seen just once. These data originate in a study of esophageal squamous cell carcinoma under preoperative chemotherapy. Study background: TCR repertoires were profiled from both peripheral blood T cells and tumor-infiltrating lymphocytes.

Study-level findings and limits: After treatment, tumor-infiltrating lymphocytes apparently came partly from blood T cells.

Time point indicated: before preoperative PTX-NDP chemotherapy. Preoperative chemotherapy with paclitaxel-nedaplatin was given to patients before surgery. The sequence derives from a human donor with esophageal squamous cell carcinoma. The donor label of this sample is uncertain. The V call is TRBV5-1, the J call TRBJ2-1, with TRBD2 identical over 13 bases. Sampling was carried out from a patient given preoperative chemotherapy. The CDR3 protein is CASSQRGALTSGGSRSYNEQFF. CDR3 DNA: TGCGCCAGCAGCCAACGGGGGGCACTGACTAGCGGGGGGAGCCGCTCCTACAATGAGCAGTTCTTC.